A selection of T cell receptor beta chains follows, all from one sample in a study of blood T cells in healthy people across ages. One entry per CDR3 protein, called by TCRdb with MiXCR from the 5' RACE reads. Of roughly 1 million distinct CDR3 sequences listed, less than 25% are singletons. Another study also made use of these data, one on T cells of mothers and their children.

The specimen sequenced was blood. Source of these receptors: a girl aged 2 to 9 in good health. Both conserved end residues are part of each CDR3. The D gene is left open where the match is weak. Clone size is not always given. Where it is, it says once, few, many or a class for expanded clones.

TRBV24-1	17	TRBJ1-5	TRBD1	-	CATSDRDRGGSNQPQHF	TGTGCCACCAGTGACCGAGACAGGGGTGGGAGCAATCAGCCCCAGCATTTT
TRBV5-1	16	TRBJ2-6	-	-	CASSRDGTSGANVLTF	TGCGCCAGCAGTAGAGACGGGACCTCTGGGGCCAACGTCCTGACTTTC
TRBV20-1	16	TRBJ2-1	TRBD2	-	CSARGGTSGEYNEQFF	TGCAGTGCTAGAGGTGGGACTAGCGGGGAATACAATGAGCAGTTCTTC
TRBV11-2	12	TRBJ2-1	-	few	CASSPSRTAQFF	TGTGCCAGCAGCCCAAGCCGCACAGCGCAGTTCTTC
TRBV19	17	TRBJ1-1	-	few	CASSILRGFEGNTEAFF	TGTGCCAGTAGTATTCTCCGGGGTTTTGAGGGGAACACTGAAGCTTTCTTT
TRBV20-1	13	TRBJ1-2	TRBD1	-	CSASSGTGYGYTF	TGCAGTGCTTCCTCCGGGACAGGGTATGGCTACACCTTC
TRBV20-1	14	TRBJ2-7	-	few	CSAREAFNSYEQYF	TGCAGTGCTAGAGAGGCCTTCAATTCCTACGAGCAGTACTTC
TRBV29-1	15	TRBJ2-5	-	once	CSVDFPGEEGETQYF	TGCAGCGTTGATTTCCCGGGGGAAGAGGGAGAGACCCAGTACTTC
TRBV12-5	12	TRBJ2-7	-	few	CASGSGQPPKYF	TGTGCTAGTGGTTCAGGACAGCCCCCCAAGTACTTC
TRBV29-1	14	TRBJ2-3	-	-	CSVSRSGSTDTQYF	TGCAGCGTTTCTAGAAGCGGTAGCACAGATACGCAGTATTTT
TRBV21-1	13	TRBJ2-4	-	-	CARGPGGLNIQYF	TGTGCCAGAGGACCAGGGGGTTTAAACATTCAGTACTTC
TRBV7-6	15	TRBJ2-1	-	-	CASSWGFTLLNEQFF	TGTGCCAGCAGCTGGGGGTTTACCCTCCTCAATGAGCAGTTCTTC
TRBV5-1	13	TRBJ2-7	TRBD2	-	CASSLLAGVEQYF	TGCGCCAGCAGCTTACTAGCGGGAGTCGAGCAGTACTTC
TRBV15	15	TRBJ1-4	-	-	CATSSSQGGIEKLFF	TGTGCCACCAGCAGCTCACAGGGAGGGATTGAAAAACTGTTTTTT
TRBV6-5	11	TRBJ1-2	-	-	CASSSKEGYTF	TGTGCCAGCAGTTCCAAGGAAGGCTACACCTTC
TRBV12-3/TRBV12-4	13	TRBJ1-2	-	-	CASSPDSYYGYTF	TGTGCCAGCAGCCCGGACAGCTACTATGGCTACACCTTC
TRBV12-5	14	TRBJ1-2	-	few	CASGSTPGSYGYTF	TGTGCTAGTGGTTCCACCCCAGGGAGCTATGGCTACACCTTC
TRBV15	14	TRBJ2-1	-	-	CATSREVFSDEQFF	TGTGCCACCAGCAGAGAGGTCTTTAGCGACGAGCAGTTCTTC
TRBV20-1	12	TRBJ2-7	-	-	CSASKEGHEQYF	TGCAGTGCTAGTAAAGAGGGCCACGAGCAGTACTTC
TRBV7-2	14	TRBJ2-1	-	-	CASSPALSGNEQFF	TGTGCCAGCAGCCCCGCCCTCTCGGGGAATGAGCAGTTCTTC
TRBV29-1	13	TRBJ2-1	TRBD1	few	CSVGPGQGNEQFF	TGCAGCGTTGGACCCGGACAGGGCAATGAGCAGTTCTTC
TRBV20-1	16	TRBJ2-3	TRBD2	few	CSARVLAVIGGDTQYF	TGCAGTGCTAGAGTTCTAGCGGTCATCGGCGGAGATACGCAGTATTTT
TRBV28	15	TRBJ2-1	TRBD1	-	CASNTGGTGFNEQFF	TGTGCCAGCAATACCGGAGGGACAGGGTTCAATGAGCAGTTCTTC
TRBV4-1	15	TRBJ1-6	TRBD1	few	CASSHKDRDNSPLHF	TGCGCCAGCAGCCACAAGGACAGGGACAATTCACCCCTCCACTTT
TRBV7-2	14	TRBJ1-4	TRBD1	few	CASSSGQPDEKLFF	TGTGCCAGCAGCTCGGGACAGCCGGATGAAAAACTGTTTTTT
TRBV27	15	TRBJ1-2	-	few	CASSLYSGDPNGYTF	TGTGCCAGCAGTTTATATTCGGGCGACCCTAATGGCTACACCTTC
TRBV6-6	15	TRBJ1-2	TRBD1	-	CASSPYAGGANGYTF	TGTGCCAGCAGCCCCTATGCAGGGGGCGCAAATGGCTACACCTTC
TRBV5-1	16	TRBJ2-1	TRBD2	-	CASSLNPSGSYNEQFF	TGCGCCAGCAGCTTAAACCCGAGCGGGAGCTACAATGAGCAGTTCTTC
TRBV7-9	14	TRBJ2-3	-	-	CASSLVMKTDTQYF	TGTGCCAGCAGCTTAGTTATGAAGACAGATACGCAGTATTTT
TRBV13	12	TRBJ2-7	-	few	CASSVETYEQYF	TGTGCCAGCAGCGTTGAAACCTACGAGCAGTACTTC
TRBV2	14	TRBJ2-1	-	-	CASSAKPATFEQFF	TGTGCCAGCAGCGCTAAACCCGCGACATTCGAGCAGTTCTTC
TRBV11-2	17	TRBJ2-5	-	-	CASSLRMWRAVQETQYF	TGTGCCAGCAGCTTACGAATGTGGAGGGCGGTTCAAGAGACCCAGTACTTC
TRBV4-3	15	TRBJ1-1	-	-	CASSQDARVTPEAFF	TGCGCCAGCAGCCAAGATGCCCGGGTAACTCCTGAAGCTTTCTTT
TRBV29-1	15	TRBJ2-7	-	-	CSVEELTGSSYEQYF	TGCAGCGTTGAAGAGCTAACAGGGTCCTCCTACGAGCAGTACTTC
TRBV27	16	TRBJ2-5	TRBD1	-	CASSFKDRVGGETQYF	TGTGCCAGCAGTTTCAAGGACAGGGTGGGTGGAGAGACCCAGTACTTC
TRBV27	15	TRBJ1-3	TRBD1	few	CASSQDRGTGNTIYF	TGTGCCAGCAGTCAAGACAGGGGAACTGGAAACACCATATATTTT